The 18 T cell receptor beta chains given below trace back to one sample, sequenced in a study of CXCR3-negative and CXCR3-positive naive CD8 T cells. Antigens for these TCRs are unknown. Broader study findings: Compared with CXCR3-negative naive cells, CXCR3-positive naive cells showed more hydrophobic TRB CDR3s.

UMI-tagged TRB cDNA libraries were built via 5' RACE. Reanalyzing the 5' RACE reads, TCRdb keeps one entry per CDR3 protein, without DNA. The sample includes around 60,000 distinct CDR3 sequences. Sequenced input: naive CXCR3+ CD8+ T cells from blood. Subset of the sample: CD45RO-CCR7+CD27+CD95- naive CD8+ T cells expressing CXCR3 (TNR3+). The receptors stem from a human donor in good health. Some clones in this sample may be carry-over from other donors' samples.

V gene TRBV7-2 combines with J gene TRBJ2-7. Germline assignment: CDR1 SGHTA and CDR2 FQGNSA. The CDR3 sequence is 13 residues long. CDR3 loop: CASSLVWVSEQYF.

V gene TRBV21-1 combines with J gene TRBJ1-5; no DNA is available, so the TRBD1 call from TCRdb remains unchecked. TRBV21-1 constitutes a pseudogene. This CDR3 spans 17 amino acids. CDR3 in amino acids: CASSKGDRGYSNQPQHF.

The rearrangement joins TRBV29-1 to TRBJ2-1; TCRdb selects TRBD2, and the lack of DNA leaves this call unchecked. This CDR3 is built from 16 residues. Per germline, CDR1 SQVTM and CDR2 ANQGSEA. CDR3 amino acids: CSVEDLAGGSRDEQFF.

The chain recombines TRBV12-3 or TRBV12-4 with TRBJ1-3. This CDR3 contains 13 residues. CDR3 protein: CASSLDGRNTIYF.

The rearrangement joins TRBV29-1 to TRBJ1-1. Germline CDR1 is SQVTM and CDR2 is ANQGSEA. The CDR3 totals 12 residues. The CDR3 sequence is CSVEGRQPEAFF.

CDR3 sequence reads: CASSQEAFLSTDTQYF. The J gene is TRBJ2-3, the V gene TRBV4-1. From germline, CDR1 is MGHRA and CDR2 YSYEKL. The CDR3 extends over 16 amino acids.

The chain couples TRBV12-3 or TRBV12-4 to TRBJ2-7; no DNA is available, so the TRBD1 call from TCRdb remains unchecked. This CDR3 is 12 amino acids long. CDR3 residues: CASTPGRGEQYF.

This chain joins TRBV29-1 and TRBJ1-1. CDR3 size: 14 residues. Germline V gene data show CDR1 as SQVTM and CDR2 as ANQGSEA. The CDR3 protein is CSVVQLDMNTEAFF.

The rearrangement uses TRBV19 and TRBJ2-1. From germline, CDR1 is LNHDA and CDR2 SQIVND (reference sequence). The CDR3 is made up of 15 amino acids. CDR3 in amino acids: CASSGDGSSYNEQFF.

The chain uses TRBV20-1 and TRBJ2-7; the TRBD1 assignment by TCRdb is unverifiable without DNA. The CDR3 contains 14 residues. Looked up from germline, CDR1 is DFQATT and CDR2 is SNEGSKA (reference sequence). The CDR3 spells CSARGGTGHYEQYF.

The chain has TRBV7-9 and TRBJ2-5; with no DNA, the TCRdb D assignment of TRBD2 cannot be verified. This CDR3 contains 17 residues. Germline CDR1 SEHNR, CDR2 FQNEAQ (reference sequence). CDR3 protein: CASSSASSGGGQETQYF.

V is TRBV10-3 and J is TRBJ2-7; TCRdb reports TRBD1, a call that lacks DNA to check it against. This CDR3 is 15 amino acids long. Germline CDR1 and CDR2: ENHRY and SYGVKD. The CDR3 loop is CAISERTGLSYEQYF.

The chain combines TRBV5-1 with TRBJ1-1; TCRdb reports TRBD1, a call that lacks DNA to check it against. Germline CDR1 reads SGHRS; CDR2 reads YFSETQ. This CDR3 has 20 residues. The CDR3 loop is CASSSDLRQRETGKGYEAFF.

J is TRBJ1-1 and V is TRBV9. CDR1 SGDLS and CDR2 YYNGEE come from the germline V gene. This CDR3 comprises 14 residues. CDR3 region: CASSVVELNTEAFF.

The V gene is TRBV7-2, the J gene TRBJ2-7; lacking DNA, the TRBD1 call made by TCRdb goes unchecked. The germline V gene encodes CDR1 SGHTA and CDR2 FQGNSA. The CDR3 length is 14 residues. CDR3 sequence reads: CASNFGPGIYEQYF.

The chain couples TRBV4-2 to TRBJ1-1; TCRdb proposes TRBD1, but this gene call is untestable without DNA. CDR1 and CDR2 (germline): LGHNA, YNFKEQ. The CDR3 runs 15 residues. The CDR3 here is CASSPSRDRGTEAFF.

V and J are TRBV7-2 and TRBJ1-5; TCRdb designates TRBD1, a call that cannot be tested without DNA. Germline lookup yields CDR1 SGHTA and CDR2 FQGNSA. CDR3 length: 17 residues. CDR3 amino acids: CASSFESWGVSNQPQHF. Full variable domain (outside the CDR3, taken from reference TRBV7-2 and TRBJ1-5): GAGVSQSPSNKVTEKGKDVELRCDPISGHTALYWYRQSLGQGLEFLIYFQGNSAPDKSGLPSDRFSAERTGGSVSTLTIQRTQQEDSAVYLCASSFESWGVSNQPQHFGDGTRLSIL.

CDR3 loop: CASREESSYNEQFF. The chain joins TRBV7-9 to TRBJ2-1; TCRdb calls TRBD2, which cannot be checked without DNA. This CDR3 is 14 amino acids long. Germline V gene lookup returns CDR1 SEHNR and CDR2 FQNEAQ (reference sequence).